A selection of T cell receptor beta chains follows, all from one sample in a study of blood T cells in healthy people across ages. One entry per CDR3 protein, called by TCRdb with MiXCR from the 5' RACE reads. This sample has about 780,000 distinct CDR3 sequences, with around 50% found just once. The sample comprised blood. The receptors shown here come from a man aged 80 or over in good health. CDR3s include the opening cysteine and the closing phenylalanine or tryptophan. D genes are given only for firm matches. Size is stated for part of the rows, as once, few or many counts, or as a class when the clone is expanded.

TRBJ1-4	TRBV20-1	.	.	TGCAGTGCTAGAGATGGTGGGCAGGAGAATGAAAAACTGTTTTTT	CSARDGGQENEKLFF
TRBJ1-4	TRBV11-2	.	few	TGTGCCAGCAGCTTAGAATTTGGGGCTGGTGAAAAACTGTTTTTT	CASSLEFGAGEKLFF
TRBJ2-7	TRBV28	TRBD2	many	TGTGCCAGCAGTTCGGGACTACCGTCACCCTACGAGCAGTACTTC	CASSSGLPSPYEQYF
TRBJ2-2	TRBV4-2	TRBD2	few	TGTGCCAGCAGCCAATTAGCGGGAGGGGGAACCGGGGAGCTGTTTTTT	CASSQLAGGGTGELFF
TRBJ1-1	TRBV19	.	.	TGTGCCAGTAGTATGGGACAACTAAAGACTGAAGCTTTCTTT	CASSMGQLKTEAFF
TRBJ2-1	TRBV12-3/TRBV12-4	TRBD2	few	TGTGCCAGCAGGACACTAGCGGGAGGGTCCTACAATGAGCAGTTCTTC	CASRTLAGGSYNEQFF
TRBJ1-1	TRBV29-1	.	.	TGCAGCGTTGTCAAAGAGGGGTTCATGAACACTGAAGCTTTCTTT	CSVVKEGFMNTEAFF
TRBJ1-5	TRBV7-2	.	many	TGTGCCAGCAGCTTAGACGGGGGCGCCAATCAGCCCCAGCATTTT	CASSLDGGANQPQHF
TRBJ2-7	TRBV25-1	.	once	TGTGCCAGCAGTGTGCACTACGAGCAGTACTTC	CASSVHYEQYF
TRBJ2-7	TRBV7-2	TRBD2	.	TGTGCCAGCAGTTATAGCGGGAACGCGTACGAGCAGTACTTC	CASSYSGNAYEQYF
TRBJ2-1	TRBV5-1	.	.	TGCGCCAGCAGCCTCCAGAACTTAGGCAATGAGCAGTTCTTC	CASSLQNLGNEQFF
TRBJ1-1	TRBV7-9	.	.	TGTGCCAGCAGCTTATACCGCACTGAAGCTTTCTTT	CASSLYRTEAFF
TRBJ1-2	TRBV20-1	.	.	TGCAGTGCTCCGACTGTATTCGGTGGCTACACCTTC	CSAPTVFGGYTF
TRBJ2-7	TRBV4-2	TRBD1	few	TGTGCCAGCAGCCAAGAAGCGCCGGGACAGGGGGCCTACGAGCAGTACTTC	CASSQEAPGQGAYEQYF
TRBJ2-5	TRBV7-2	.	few	TGTGCCAGCAGCTTAGGGTCCCTTCCGACCCAGTACTTC	CASSLGSLPTQYF
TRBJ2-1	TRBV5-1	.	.	TGCGCCAGCAGCTACATGACAGGCTGGGATGAGCAGTTCTTC	CASSYMTGWDEQFF
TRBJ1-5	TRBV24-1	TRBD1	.	TGTGCCACCAGTGACACCGGACAGGGGTGGCAGCCCAGGCATTTT	CATSDTGQGWQPRHF
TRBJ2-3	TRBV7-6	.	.	TGTGCCAGCAGCGAGGGAGCGTTGCCCGGCACAGATACGCAGTATTTT	CASSEGALPGTDTQYF
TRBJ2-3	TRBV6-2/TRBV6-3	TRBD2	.	TGTGCCAGCAACCCGGACCGGGGGGGCCCAGATACGCAGTATTTT	CASNPDRGGPDTQYF
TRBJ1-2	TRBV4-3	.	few	TGCGCCAGCAGCCGAACAGGGCAAGCTAACTATGGCTACACCTTC	CASSRTGQANYGYTF
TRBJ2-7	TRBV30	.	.	TGTGCCTGGAGTGTCAAGGCGGGAACCTACGAGCAGTACTTC	CAWSVKAGTYEQYF
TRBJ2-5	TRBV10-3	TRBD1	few	TGTGCCATCAGGCCGGGACAGGGGGCTATGGAGCAGTACTTC	CAIRPGQGAMEQYF
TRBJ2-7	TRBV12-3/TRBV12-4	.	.	TGTGCCAGCAGTTTAAACCCCCGGACTGTACACAATGAGCAGTACTTC	CASSLNPRTVHNEQYF
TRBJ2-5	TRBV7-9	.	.	TGTGCCAGCAGCTTAAGGGAGGTGGCTGAGCAGTACTTC	CASSLREVAEQYF
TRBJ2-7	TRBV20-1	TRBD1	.	TGCAGTGCCGGGGACAGGGACCTATACGAGCAGTACTTC	CSAGDRDLYEQYF